The 20 T cell receptor beta chains reported below all come from one sample, sequenced in a study of siplizumab effects on memory and regulatory T cells. The data were produced by immunoSEQ multiplex PCR, yet TCRdb's version contains in-frame clones alone and is incomplete. The sample carries roughly 68,000 clones, approximately 82% recorded once. Sequencing was carried out using memory CD4+ T cells sorted from blood. These receptors were taken from a human donor in good health.

The chain uses TRBV29-1 and TRBJ2-5; tentatively, D is TRBD1 or TRBD2 (5 bases each). V lost 0 bases and J lost 5, with 13 bases in between. The CDR3 loop spans 14 amino acids. Looked up from germline, CDR1 is SQVTM and CDR2 is ANQGSEA. The CDR3 DNA reads TGCAGCGTTGAAGATTCTAACTGGGGGGAGACCCAGTACTTC. Protein sequence: CSVEDSNWGETQYF.

The rearrangement uses TRBV6-1 and TRBJ1-5; a possible D gene is TRBD1 (5 bases). V was pared by 2 bases and J by 4 bases, with 9 bases between. The CDR3 length is 14 residues. CDR1 MNHNS and CDR2 SASEGT come from the germline V gene. The CDR3 is CASSERGGNQPQHF. The CDR3 nucleotides are TGTGCCAGCAGTGAAAGGGGCGGTAATCAGCCCCAGCATTTT.

As for this clone: Germline and junction disagree at one end, which may indicate a read error. The CDR3 region is CASLTGRGNAEAFF. In DNA form, the CDR3 reads TGTGCCAGCTTAACAGGGAGGGGGAACGCTGAAGCTTTCTTT. The gene calls are TRBV7-2 and TRBJ1-1, with D possibly matching TRBD1 (6 bases). The CDR3 totals 14 residues. Germline V gene lookup returns CDR1 SGHTA and CDR2 FQGNSA.

This chain links TRBV4-1 with TRBJ1-1, with D possibly being TRBD1 (6 bases). This CDR3 spans 13 amino acids. Between the trimmed V and J ends, which lost 5 bases and 1 base, there was a span of 8 bases. Germline CDR1 and CDR2: MGHRA and YSYEKL. The chain's CDR3 is CASSWGRNTEAFF. In nucleotides, the CDR3 is TGCGCCAGCAGCTGGGGGCGGAACACTGAAGCTTTCTTT.

The CDR3 DNA is TGTGCCAGCAGCTTCGTGGGACTAGCGGGGGGGCAGGGGCAGTATTTT. This translates into CASSFVGLAGGQGQYF. This chain uses TRBV7-2 with TRBJ2-3; 16 bases match TRBD2. The germline CDR1 and CDR2 sequences are SGHTA and FQGNSA. The ends lost 3 bases at V and 11 bases at J; junction bases unmatched: 8. The CDR3 spans 16 residues.

As DNA, the CDR3 is TGCGCCAGCAGCCCGGGACCGAGCTCCTACAATGAGCAGTTCTTC. It encodes CASSPGPSSYNEQFF. This chain connects TRBV5-1 to TRBJ2-1; D could derive from TRBD1 or TRBD2 (5 bases each). V dropped 4 bases and J dropped 0 bases, with 11 bases sitting between them. Per germline, CDR1 SGHRS and CDR2 YFSETQ. This CDR3 comprises 15 residues.

The rearrangement uses TRBV6-1 and TRBJ2-3; no reliable D call. CDR3 length equals 12 residues. The V and J ends lost 3 bases and 11 bases respectively, with 12 bases between them. In germline, CDR1 is MNHNS, CDR2 SASEGT. Written as DNA, the CDR3 is TGTGCCAGCAGTGACCAAACCTACGTGCAGTATTTT. It specifies CASSDQTYVQYF.

V is TRBV28 and J is TRBJ2-7; possibly TRBD1 or TRBD2 for D (7 bases each). Germline CDR1 is MDHEN and CDR2 is SYDVKM. The germline V and J ends were trimmed by 8 bases and 6 bases, with 17 bases remaining between them. This CDR3 is built from 13 residues. The CDR3 DNA reads as TGTGCCAGCGGGGGGGCAGGGGGACCCGAGCAGTACTTC. Translated: CASGGAGGPEQYF.

V is TRBV5-1 and J is TRBJ2-1, with no clear D. The germline V and J ends were trimmed by 0 bases and 4 bases, with 8 bases remaining between them. The CDR3 is 14 amino acids. CDR1 is SGHRS and CDR2 is YFSETQ in the germline V gene. CDR3 DNA sequence: TGCGCCAGCAGCTTGGATGTACGTTACAATGAGCAGTTCTTC. Protein product: CASSLDVRYNEQFF.

This clone was observed a few times. This chain connects TRBV7-9 to TRBJ1-2; weak D call: TRBD1 (5 bases). The germline V gene encodes CDR1 SEHNR and CDR2 FQNEAQ (reference sequence). This CDR3 is built from 15 residues. Trimming cost V 3 bases and J 2 bases, with 13 bases left between them. This chain's CDR3 is CASSLGESSNYGYTF. The CDR3 DNA sequence: TGTGCCAGCAGCTTGGGGGAGAGCTCAAACTATGGCTACACCTTC.

V is TRBV29-1 and J is TRBJ1-1; TRBD1 matches 9 bases. V gave up 7 bases and J gave up 5 bases; unmatched junction bases: 8. Germline values: CDR1 SQVTM, CDR2 ANQGSEA. The CDR3 has 13 residues. In DNA form, the CDR3 reads TGCAGCGGTGCCCGGGACAGGGTAACTGAAGCTTTCTTT. Residues: CSGARDRVTEAFF. Combining the CDR3 with reference TRBV29-1 and TRBJ1-1 gives the whole variable domain SAVISQKPSRDICQRGTSLTIQCQVDSQVTMMFWYRQQPGQSLTLIATANQGSEATYESGFVIDKFPISRPNLTFSTLTVSNMSPEDSSIYLCSGARDRVTEAFFGQGTRLTVV.

CDR3 in DNA: TGTGCCAGCAGTCGACAGGGCTACGAGCAGTACTTC. Its protein product is CASSRQGYEQYF. The rearrangement links TRBV6-5 to TRBJ2-7; the match to TRBD1 covers 7 bases. Germline values: CDR1 MNHEY, CDR2 SVGAGI. The CDR3 runs to 12 residues. With 5 bases clipped from V and 3 bases from J, the junction kept 1 base outside the gene matches.

This chain uses TRBV27 with TRBJ2-2; 10 nucleotides match TRBD1. The CDR3 extends over 16 amino acids. Germline V CDR1 and CDR2: MNHEY, SMNVEV (reference sequence). Trimming removed 5 bases from V and 8 bases from J; junction bases left unmatched: 11. The CDR3 here is CASSDERDRGVGELFF. For the CDR3, the DNA is TGTGCCAGCAGTGACGAGCGGGACAGGGGCGTGGGGGAGCTGTTTTTT.

The chain recombines TRBV9 with TRBJ1-1; TRBD1 agrees at 8 bases. CDR1 and CDR2 from the germline V gene are SGDLS and YYNGEE. Trimming removed 2 bases from V and 4 bases from J; junction bases left unmatched: 4. CDR3 size: 14 residues. CDR3 in amino acids: CASSVQGASTEAFF. The CDR3 DNA reads as TGTGCCAGCAGCGTGCAGGGGGCGAGCACTGAAGCTTTCTTT. Using reference TRBV9 and TRBJ1-1 for the parts outside the CDR3, the full variable domain is DSGVTQTPKHLITATGQRVTLRCSPRSGDLSVYWYQQSLDQGLQFLIQYYNGEERAKGNILERFSAQQFPDLHSELNLSSLELGDSALYFCASSVQGASTEAFFGQGTRLTVV.

The V call is TRBV6-5, the J call TRBJ2-7, with D perhaps TRBD2 (6 bases). The V gene's germline CDR1 is MNHEY and CDR2 SVGAGI. CDR3 length: 14 residues. The ends were cut back, 5 bases at V and 2 bases at J, with 13 bases in the middle. DNA of the CDR3: TGTGCCAGCAGTCAAGCGGGCAGGACCTACGAGCAGTACTTC. It codes for CASSQAGRTYEQYF.

The chain has TRBV6-5 and TRBJ1-6; no clear D. Per germline, CDR1 MNHEY and CDR2 SVGAGI. CDR3 size: 13 residues. The germline V and J ends were trimmed by 7 bases and 10 bases, with 14 bases remaining between them. CDR3 DNA sequence: TGTGCCAGCACTTGGGGAGAGGGATCACCCCTCCACTTT. This translates into CASTWGEGSPLHF.

This chain uses TRBV9 with TRBJ2-4, with 7 bases fitting TRBD1. Losses at the gene ends were 3 bases for V and 7 bases for J; bases not matched to a gene: 7. The CDR3 runs to 14 residues. Germline values: CDR1 SGDLS, CDR2 YYNGEE. In DNA form, the CDR3 reads TGTGCCAGCAGCGCCGGGACAGCGACCAACATTCAGTACTTC. Translating gives CASSAGTATNIQYF.

The gene calls are TRBV2 and TRBJ2-1; D remains unclear. Trimming pared 6 bases from V and 5 bases from J, leaving 14 bases between. The V gene's germline CDR1 is SNHLY and CDR2 FYNNEI. This CDR3 region has 14 residues. CDR3 in DNA: TGTGCCAGCAGCTTAGCAAGTTTGGACAATGAGCAGTTCTTC. Translation gives CASSLASLDNEQFF.

This chain connects TRBV15 to TRBJ2-7, with 7 nucleotides matching TRBD1. The CDR3 extends over 13 amino acids. The V segment lost 5 bases and the J segment 4 bases; nucleotides outside the gene matches: 5. CDR1 and CDR2 (germline): LNHNV, YYDKDF (reference sequence). The CDR3 loop reads CATSVNRGYEQYF. Here the CDR3 DNA reads TGTGCCACCAGCGTAAACAGGGGATACGAGCAGTACTTC.

The J gene is TRBJ2-1, the V gene TRBV11-2; unclear D gene. Trimming shortened V by 0 bases and J by 4 bases, and 7 bases separated the two germline ends. This CDR3 comprises 14 residues. In germline, CDR1 is SGHAT, CDR2 FQNNGV. CDR3 nucleotides: TGTGCCAGCAGCTTAGATTCCGGTTACAATGAGCAGTTCTTC. Its translation: CASSLDSGYNEQFF.